These 27 T cell receptor beta chains came from one sample sequenced in a study of T cell responses to AZD1222 COVID-19 vaccine. Generated by immunoSEQ multiplex PCR, the TCRdb table keeps only in-frame clones and is missing some. The profile shows over 100,000 clones, about nine tenths of them singletons. The source was peripheral blood, collected on day 0 of AZD1222 vaccination. These receptors were collected from an adult in good health.

This chain joins TRBV3-1 (or the pseudogene TRBV3-2) and TRBJ1-6; no clear D. V was clipped by 5 bases and J by 14 bases, with 13 bases between them. Germline V gene data show CDR1 as LGHDT and CDR2 as YNNKEL (reference sequence). The CDR3 is 12 residues long. CDR3 bases: TGTGCCAGCAGCACCCGGATGGGGTCCCTCCACTTT. This gives the protein CASSTRMGSLHF.

The rearrangement links TRBV19 to TRBJ2-7; TRBD1 agrees at 8 bases. V lost 5 bases, J lost 5 bases, and 8 bases stayed unmatched. Germline V gene sequence: CDR1 LNHDA, CDR2 SQIVND (reference sequence). The CDR3 consists of 14 residues. CDR3 protein: CASSETGVGDEQYF. The DNA for the CDR3 is TGTGCCAGTAGTGAGACAGGGGTCGGGGACGAGCAGTACTTC.

Only a few counts were recorded for this clone. This sequence joins TRBV11-2 and TRBJ1-1, with D unresolved. Germline V CDR1 and CDR2: SGHAT, FQNNGV. V lost 1 base and J lost 7, with 7 bases in between. The CDR3 is 12 residues long. The CDR3 bases are TGTGCCAGCAGCTTAGGGGCGGTTGAAGCTTTCTTT. Its protein product is CASSLGAVEAFF.

The J gene is TRBJ1-2, the V gene TRBV25-1; D is undetermined. The CDR3 has 13 amino acids. V was cut by 2 bases and J by 0 bases, with 4 bases left in between. Per germline, CDR1 MGHDK and CDR2 SYGVNS. CDR3 DNA: TGTGCCAGCAGTGAAGGACCTAACTATGGCTACACCTTC. This codes for CASSEGPNYGYTF.

This chain uses TRBV19 with TRBJ2-2; no clear D gene. V lost 3 bases and J lost 3, with 8 bases in between. CDR3 length equals 14 residues. In germline, CDR1 is LNHDA, CDR2 SQIVND (reference sequence). The CDR3: CASSIRVHTGELFF. CDR3 DNA sequence: TGTGCCAGTAGTATTAGGGTTCACACCGGGGAGCTGTTTTTT.

The chain has TRBV20-1 and TRBJ1-2; D uncertain. V dropped 3 bases and J dropped 6 bases, with 5 bases sitting between them. Germline lookup yields CDR1 DFQATT and CDR2 SNEGSKA (reference sequence). The CDR3 has 10 residues. The CDR3 here is CSARLDGYTF. The CDR3 region has the DNA TGCAGTGCTAGGCTCGATGGCTACACCTTC.

The chain combines TRBV7-2 with TRBJ2-3, with 7 bases identical to TRBD2. Trimming at V came to 0 bases and at J to 3 bases, leaving 6 bases not matched to a gene. There are 16 residues in the CDR3. Germline CDR1 is SGHTA and CDR2 is FQGNSA. The CDR3: CASSLAGRQATDTQYF. The CDR3 nucleotides read TGTGCCAGCAGCTTAGCCGGGAGGCAGGCTACAGATACGCAGTATTTT.

This rearrangement joins TRBV2 to TRBJ1-5; D is ambiguous. Looked up from germline, CDR1 is SNHLY and CDR2 is FYNNEI. The CDR3 totals 15 residues. The ends were cut back, 5 bases at V and 1 base at J, with 12 bases in the middle. This CDR3 reads CASSQTRSSNQPQHF. The CDR3 DNA is TGTGCCAGCAGTCAGACACGATCCAGCAATCAGCCCCAGCATTTT.

The chain carries TRBV6-5 and TRBJ2-6; 9 bases map to TRBD1. The CDR3 contains 15 residues. Germline loops: CDR1 MNHEY, CDR2 SVGAGI. After removal of 8 bases from V and 2 bases from J, the junction contained 4 bases not matched to a gene. CDR3 in DNA: TGTGCCAGCCGACAGGGGGAAACTGGGGCCAACGTCCTGACTTTC. Its protein product is CASRQGETGANVLTF.

The chain recombines TRBV18 with TRBJ2-5; TRBD2 is a possible D gene (6 bases). This CDR3 has 15 residues. With 0 bases removed from V and 5 bases from J, the gap between germline ends came to 13 bases. Per the germline V gene, CDR1 is KGHSH and CDR2 is LQKENI. The CDR3 nucleotides are TGTGCCAGCTCACCACCGGCAGGGAGGCAGGAGACCCAGTACTTC. Its protein is CASSPPAGRQETQYF.

The chain carries TRBV4-1 and TRBJ1-3; D may be TRBD1 (5 bases). Trimming left V 2 bases short and J 4 bases short, with 15 bases between. In germline, CDR1 is MGHRA, CDR2 YSYEKL. This CDR3 is 16 amino acids long. The CDR3: CASSQPRAGTGNTIYF. The CDR3, as DNA: TGCGCCAGCAGCCAACCCCGAGCAGGGACCGGAAACACCATATATTTT.

The chain has TRBV11-2 and TRBJ1-1, with 10 bases aligning to TRBD1. Germline assignment: CDR1 SGHAT and CDR2 FQNNGV. Germline trimming cut 5 bases from V and 11 bases from J; bases unmatched to any gene: 11. The CDR3 totals 14 residues. CDR3 protein: CASSRRDRGSKAFF. CDR3 DNA: TGTGCCAGCAGCCGGCGGGACAGGGGATCGAAGGCTTTCTTT.

This sequence joins TRBV19 and TRBJ1-1; unclear D gene. V lost 2 bases, J lost 1 base, and 8 bases lay in between. Looked up from germline, CDR1 is LNHDA and CDR2 is SQIVND (reference sequence). This CDR3 contains 14 residues. The CDR3 reads CASSIRVQNTEAFF. The CDR3 DNA sequence: TGTGCCAGTAGTATACGAGTTCAGAACACTGAAGCTTTCTTT.

This chain connects TRBV6-4 to TRBJ1-3; possibly TRBD1 for D (5 bases). Between the trimmed V and J ends, which lost 6 bases and 4 bases, there was a span of 19 bases. From germline, CDR1 is MRHNA and CDR2 SNTAGT. The CDR3 runs to 16 residues. CDR3 sequence reads: CASRVNRFLLGNTIYF. CDR3 DNA sequence: TGTGCCAGCAGGGTTAACAGGTTCCTCTTGGGAAACACCATATATTTT.

The rearrangement links TRBV6-1 to TRBJ1-5; perhaps TRBD1 as D (5 bases). Trimming stripped 3 bases from V and 1 base from J, with 10 bases between. The germline V gene has CDR1 MNHNS and CDR2 SASEGT. The CDR3 runs to 15 residues. CDR3 region: CASSEGRGSNQPQHF. The CDR3 DNA reads as TGTGCCAGCAGTGAGGGACGAGGGAGCAATCAGCCCCAGCATTTT.

The rearrangement joins TRBV18 to TRBJ2-3; D not certain. V gave up 2 bases and J gave up 2 bases, with 2 bases separating them. The CDR3 extends over 12 amino acids. Per germline, CDR1 KGHSH and CDR2 LQKENI. DNA for the CDR3: TGTGCCAGCTCACCAGACACAGATACGCAGTATTTT. It translates to CASSPDTDTQYF.

The chain joins TRBV6-5 to TRBJ1-2; D ambiguous. This CDR3 comprises 13 residues. V lost 2 bases and J 8 bases, leaving 12 bases between the germline ends. Per germline, CDR1 MNHEY and CDR2 SVGAGI. CDR3 nucleotides: TGTGCCAGCAGTTACGTGGGTGCGGGGGGCTACACCTTC. As protein: CASSYVGAGGYTF.

The chain recombines TRBV12-3 or TRBV12-4 with TRBJ2-7; TRBD1 matches at 8 bases. The CDR3 length is 13 residues. The J segment lost 3 bases and the V segment lost 8 bases, leaving 6 bases of the junction unmatched. The CDR3 bases are TGTGCCAGCTACCCTACAGGGGGCTACGAGCAGTACTTC. This encodes CASYPTGGYEQYF.

This chain uses TRBV12-3 or TRBV12-4 with TRBJ2-5; D is undetermined. V dropped 1 base and J dropped 3 bases, with 3 bases sitting between them. This CDR3 spans 12 amino acids. The CDR3 DNA reads TGTGCCAGCAGTTTAGGGAAAGAGACCCAGTACTTC. Translated, it gives CASSLGKETQYF.

This chain links TRBV10-3 with TRBJ1-5; no clear D gene. Looked up from germline, CDR1 is ENHRY and CDR2 is SYGVKD. The CDR3 length is 13 residues. V lost 0 bases, J lost 4 bases, and 4 bases lay in between. This CDR3 reads CAISESPNQPQHF. The CDR3 DNA reads as TGTGCCATCAGTGAGTCGCCGAATCAGCCCCAGCATTTT.

The V gene is TRBV7-9, the J gene TRBJ1-6; TRBD1 is a possible D gene (5 bases). Deletions cut 4 bases from V and 9 bases from J, with 16 bases between. CDR3 length: 15 amino acids. CDR1 is SEHNR, CDR2 FQNEAQ, per germline (reference sequence). CDR3 residues: CASSSDQGPFSPLHF. CDR3 DNA sequence: TGTGCCAGCAGCTCAGACCAGGGACCTTTTTCACCCCTCCACTTT.

The chain joins TRBV4-3 to TRBJ1-2; 9 bases align to TRBD1. After removal of 0 bases from V and 1 base from J, the junction contained 3 bases not matched to a gene. Germline V gene sequence: CDR1 LGHNA, CDR2 YSLEER. There are 16 residues in the CDR3. The CDR3 is CASSQDRTGDNYGYTF. CDR3 coding DNA: TGCGCCAGCAGCCAAGATCGGACAGGGGATAACTATGGCTACACCTTC.

V usage is TRBV18 and J usage is TRBJ1-2; TRBD1 might be the D (5 bases). This CDR3 is 15 amino acids long. Germline assignment: CDR1 KGHSH and CDR2 LQKENI. Deletions cut 0 bases from V and 4 bases from J, with 12 bases between. The CDR3 DNA reads as TGTGCCAGCTCACCACCGGATTTAGGGGCCTATGGCTACACCTTC. This sequence encodes CASSPPDLGAYGYTF.

CDR3 sequence reads: CAIRTPNQETQYF. CDR3 coding DNA: TGTGCCATCCGTACACCGAACCAAGAGACCCAGTACTTC. The chain has TRBV10-3 and TRBJ2-5; D gene unclear. V was cut by 8 bases and J by 0 bases, with 10 bases left in between. This CDR3 is 13 amino acids long. In germline, CDR1 is ENHRY, CDR2 SYGVKD.

The V call is TRBV18, the J call TRBJ2-5; 7 nucleotides agree with TRBD1. Losses at the gene ends were 4 bases for V and 6 bases for J; bases not matched to a gene: 11. CDR1 and CDR2 (germline): KGHSH, LQKENI. There are 15 residues in the CDR3. CDR3 region: CASSLKGGAIKTQYF. CDR3 in DNA: TGTGCCAGCTCACTAAAAGGGGGCGCGATAAAGACCCAGTACTTC.

The genes are TRBV27 and TRBJ2-1, with D tentatively TRBD1 (5 bases). Trimming removed 0 bases from V and 6 bases from J, with 12 bases in between. Germline assignment: CDR1 MNHEY and CDR2 SMNVEV (reference sequence). The CDR3 runs to 15 residues. The CDR3 nucleotides read TGTGCCAGCAGTTTATCAGGGGCAAGCACCAATGAGCAGTTCTTC. Its translation is CASSLSGASTNEQFF.

V and J are TRBV6-1 and TRBJ2-3; 7 bases are shared with TRBD2. The germline CDR1 and CDR2 sequences are MNHNS and SASEGT. V dropped 4 bases and J dropped 6; count of bases not matched to a gene: 7. The CDR3 loop spans 14 amino acids. CDR3 sequence (DNA): TGTGCCAGCAGTGCGAGCGGGGAGTACGATACGCAGTATTTT. Residues: CASSASGEYDTQYF.